The present T cell receptor beta chain was sequenced within a study of blood T cell repertoires in COVID-19. Across the study: COVID-19 samples collected from the United States, Italy and Spain covered acute and convalescent phases. Nucleic acid was either cDNA or gDNA, and it came from T cells, B-cell-depleted T cells, or PBMCs.

CDR3 size: 13 residues. Trimming removed 3 bases at V and 5 bases at J, with 9 bases between. Germline-derived CDR1 and CDR2 are WNHNN and SYGVQD (reference sequence). This clone was seen once. Clones were read by immunoSEQ multiplex PCR, and TCRdb kept only the in-frame ones, dropping some. The sample records some 170,000 clones, roughly 85% being singletons. This TCR came from a woman between 55 and 75 years old with acute or convalescent COVID-19. Material for sequencing was peripheral blood. The chain combines TRBV10-1 with TRBJ2-3; D might be TRBD2 (6 bases). The CDR3 nucleotides read TGCGCCAGCAGTGAATATAGCGGAGATACGCAGTATTTT. This codes for CASSEYSGDTQYF.